Described below is a single T cell receptor (beta chain) sequence and its context. This entry comes from a study of blood T cell repertoires in COVID-19. Study-level information: Acute-phase and convalescent COVID-19 samples originated in the United States, Italy and Spain. PBMCs, B-cell-depleted T cells, or T cells provided the cDNA or gDNA that made up the material.

In the authors' methods: From reference gene primer amplification, estimates of nucleated cell counts were derived. Profiling relied on immunoSEQ multiplex PCR, and the TCRdb table lists in-frame clones only, not all of them. That table gives V, J and clone size, and the DNA gave D and trimming. This sample yields approximately 50,000 clones, of which around 93% are seen a single time; roughly 4.2% belongs to the top ten. After removal of 2 bases from V and 7 bases from J, the junction contained 9 bases not matched to a gene. The CDR3 is 16 amino acids. Germline CDR1 KGHDR, CDR2 SFDVKD. The clonotype was recovered from a man in his fifties with active COVID-19. The chain combines TRBV24-1 with TRBJ2-1, with 8 bases aligning to TRBD1. The sequenced sample was peripheral blood. CDR3 region: CATSDWGTDRANEQFF. The DNA of the CDR3 is TGTGCCACCAGTGATTGGGGGACGGACAGGGCGAATGAGCAGTTCTTC.